Below, one T cell receptor beta chain is given with its context. This entry comes from a study of blood T cell repertoires in COVID-19. Study overall: T cells, B-cell-depleted T cells, or PBMCs supplied cDNA or gDNA.

Participant age was about 18 to 89 years, and participants resided in about 25 US areas. Self-reported history from a screening survey and questionnaire set each donor's cohort. Original methodology: Amplified reference gene primers provided the basis for estimating nucleated cell counts. TCRdb keeps only in-frame clones here, not all; method: immunoSEQ multiplex PCR. V and J calls and clone size are copied from that table; D and trimming were computed from the DNA. Of 490,000 or so clones in the sample, roughly nine tenths were seen once. V trimming: 0 bases; J trimming: 4 bases; junction bases outside the gene matches: 1. The CDR3 length is 15 residues. In germline, CDR1 is SGHNT, CDR2 YYREEE (reference sequence).

The V call is TRBV5-4, the J call TRBJ2-2, with 9 bases aligning to TRBD1. Input material: PBMCs or T cells enriched from blood (not recorded which). The TCR comes from a woman in her sixties or seventies who had recovered from COVID-19. The CDR3 spells CASSLDRGRTGELFF. CDR3 coding DNA: TGTGCCAGCAGCTTGGACAGGGGGCGCACCGGGGAGCTGTTTTTT.